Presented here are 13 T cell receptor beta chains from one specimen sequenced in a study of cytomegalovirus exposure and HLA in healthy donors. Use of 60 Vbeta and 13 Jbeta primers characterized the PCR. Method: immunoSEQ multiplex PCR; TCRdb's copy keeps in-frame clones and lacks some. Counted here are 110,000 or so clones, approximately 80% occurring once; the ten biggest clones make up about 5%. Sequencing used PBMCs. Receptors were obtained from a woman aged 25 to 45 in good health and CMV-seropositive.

CDR3 in amino acids: CAWSVASGNYEQYF. The CDR3 DNA is TGTGCCTGGAGTGTGGCTAGCGGGAACTACGAGCAGTACTTC. This rearrangement joins TRBV30 to TRBJ2-7; 9 nucleotides agree with TRBD2. This CDR3 comprises 14 residues. CDR1 is GTSNPN and CDR2 is SVGIG in the germline V gene (reference sequence). Trimming cost V 0 bases and J 3 bases; bases outside gene matches: 3.

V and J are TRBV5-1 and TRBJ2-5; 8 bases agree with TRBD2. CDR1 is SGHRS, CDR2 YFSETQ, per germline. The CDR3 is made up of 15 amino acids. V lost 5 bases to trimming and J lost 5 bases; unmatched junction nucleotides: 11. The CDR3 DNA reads TGCGCCAGCAGAGGGGACGGGGGGGGATCGGAGACCCAGTACTTC. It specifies CASRGDGGGSETQYF.

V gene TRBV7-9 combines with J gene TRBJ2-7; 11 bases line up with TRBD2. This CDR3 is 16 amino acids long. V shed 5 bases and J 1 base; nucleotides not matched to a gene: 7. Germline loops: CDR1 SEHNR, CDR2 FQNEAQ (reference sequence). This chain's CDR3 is CASSDPGLAVSYEQYF. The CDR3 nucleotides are TGTGCCAGCAGCGACCCGGGACTAGCGGTATCCTACGAGCAGTACTTC.

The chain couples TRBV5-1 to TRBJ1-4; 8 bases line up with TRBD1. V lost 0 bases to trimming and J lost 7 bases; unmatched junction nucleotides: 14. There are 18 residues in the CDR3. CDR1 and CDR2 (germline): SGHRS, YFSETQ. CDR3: CASSLGLASGGLSEKLFF. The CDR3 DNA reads TGCGCCAGCAGCTTGGGTCTGGCGTCAGGGGGCTTGAGTGAAAAACTGTTTTTT.

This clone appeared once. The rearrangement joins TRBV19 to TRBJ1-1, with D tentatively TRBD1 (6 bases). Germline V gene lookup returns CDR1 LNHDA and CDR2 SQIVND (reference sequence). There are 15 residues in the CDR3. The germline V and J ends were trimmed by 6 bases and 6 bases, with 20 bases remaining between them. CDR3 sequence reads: CASSQREQGLSEAFF. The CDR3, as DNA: TGTGCCAGTAGCCAGAGAGAACAGGGATTGTCTGAAGCTTTCTTT.

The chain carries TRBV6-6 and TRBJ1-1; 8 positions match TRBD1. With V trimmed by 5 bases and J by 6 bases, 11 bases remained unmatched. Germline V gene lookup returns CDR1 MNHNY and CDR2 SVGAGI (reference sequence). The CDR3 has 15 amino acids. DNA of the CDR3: TGTGCCAGCAGTCCACAAGGACAGGGTGTTGCTGAAGCTTTCTTT. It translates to CASSPQGQGVAEAFF.

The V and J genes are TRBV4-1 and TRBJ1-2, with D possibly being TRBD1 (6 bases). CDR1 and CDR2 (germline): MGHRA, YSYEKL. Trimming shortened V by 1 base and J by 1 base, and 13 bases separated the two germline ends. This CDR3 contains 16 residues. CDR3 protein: CASSQAGDRINYGYTF. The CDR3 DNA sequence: TGCGCCAGCAGCCAAGCAGGGGACCGAATTAACTATGGCTACACCTTC.

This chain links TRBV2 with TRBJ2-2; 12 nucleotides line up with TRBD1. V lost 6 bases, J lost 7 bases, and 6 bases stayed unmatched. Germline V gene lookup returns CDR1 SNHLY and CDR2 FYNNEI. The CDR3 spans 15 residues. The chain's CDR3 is CASRPGTGGDGELFF. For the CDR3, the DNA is TGTGCCAGCAGACCCGGGACAGGGGGCGACGGGGAGCTGTTTTTT.

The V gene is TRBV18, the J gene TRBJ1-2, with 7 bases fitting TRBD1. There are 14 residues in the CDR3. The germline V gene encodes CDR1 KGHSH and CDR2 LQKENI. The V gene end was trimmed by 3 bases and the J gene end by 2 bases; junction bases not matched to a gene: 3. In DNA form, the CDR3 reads TGTGCCAGCTCACCTCCGACAGGGAACTATGGCTACACCTTC. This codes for CASSPPTGNYGYTF.

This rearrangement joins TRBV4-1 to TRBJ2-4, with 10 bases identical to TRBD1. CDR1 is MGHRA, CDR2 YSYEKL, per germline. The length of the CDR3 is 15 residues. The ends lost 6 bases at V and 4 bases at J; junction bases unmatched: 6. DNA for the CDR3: TGCGCCAGCAGACCGGGACAGGGGTTAAAAAACATTCAGTACTTC. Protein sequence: CASRPGQGLKNIQYF.

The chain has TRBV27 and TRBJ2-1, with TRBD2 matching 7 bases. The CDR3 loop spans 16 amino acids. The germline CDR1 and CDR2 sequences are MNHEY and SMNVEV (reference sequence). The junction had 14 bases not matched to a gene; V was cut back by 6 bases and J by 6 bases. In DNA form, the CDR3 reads TGTGCCAGCAGCCTGTTAGGACTAGGGTCTCTCAATGAGCAGTTCTTC. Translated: CASSLLGLGSLNEQFF.

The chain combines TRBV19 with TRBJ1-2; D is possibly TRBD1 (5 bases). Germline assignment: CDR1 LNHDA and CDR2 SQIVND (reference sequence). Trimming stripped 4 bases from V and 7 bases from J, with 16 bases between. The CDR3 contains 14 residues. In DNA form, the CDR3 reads TGTGCCAGTAGTACTGGACATTCCGCCGGTGGCTACACCTTC. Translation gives CASSTGHSAGGYTF.

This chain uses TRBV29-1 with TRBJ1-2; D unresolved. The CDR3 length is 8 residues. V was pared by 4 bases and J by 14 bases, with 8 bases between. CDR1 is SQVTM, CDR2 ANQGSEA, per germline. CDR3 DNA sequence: TGCAGCGTTGGGCCCAGGACCTTC. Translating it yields CSVGPRTF.